Each of the 17 T cell receptor beta chains below was sequenced from the same sample in a study of blood T cell repertoires in COVID-19. The data were produced by immunoSEQ multiplex PCR, yet TCRdb's version contains in-frame clones alone and is incomplete. The sample consists of roughly 120,000 clones, about 88% of them appearing once. The sample was peripheral blood. The receptors were sampled from a man aged 45-60 years with active COVID-19.

The genes are TRBV5-5 and TRBJ1-2; D is possibly TRBD1 (5 bases). The CDR3 contains 13 residues. V was cut by 4 bases and J by 6 bases, with 13 bases left in between. The germline V gene has CDR1 SGHKS and CDR2 YYEKEE (reference sequence). CDR3 loop: CASSVDSKNGYTF. Here the CDR3 DNA reads TGTGCCAGCAGCGTAGACAGTAAGAATGGCTACACCTTC.

In this sample, this clone turned up once. The chain combines TRBV25-1 with TRBJ2-1; a weak D match, TRBD2 (6 bases). The CDR3 extends over 14 amino acids. CDR1 is MGHDK and CDR2 is SYGVNS in the germline V gene. V was pared by 8 bases and J by 6 bases, with 17 bases between. Written as DNA, the CDR3 is TGTGCCAGCGGTCCTCGGGAGTTCGGCAATGAGCAGTTCTTC. This gives the protein CASGPREFGNEQFF.

The chain employs TRBV5-1 and TRBJ2-3; 7 bases are shared with TRBD2. Germline-derived CDR1 and CDR2 are SGHRS and YFSETQ. The CDR3 spans 14 residues. J lost 4 bases, V lost 2 bases, and 4 bases had no gene match. The CDR3 reads CASSFGAGADTQYF. CDR3 bases: TGCGCCAGCAGCTTCGGGGCGGGGGCAGATACGCAGTATTTT. Full variable domain (missing parts from reference TRBV5-1 and TRBJ2-3): KAGVTQTPRYLIKTRGQQVTLSCSPISGHRSVSWYQQTPGQGLQFLFEYFSETQRNKGNFPGRFSGRQFSNSRSEMNVSTLELGDSALYLCASSFGAGADTQYFGPGTRLTVL.

This chain connects TRBV7-9 to TRBJ1-2; no firm D call. The CDR3 has 12 amino acids. V dropped 11 bases and J dropped 2 bases, with 12 bases sitting between them. Germline V lookup: CDR1 SEHNR, CDR2 FQNEAQ (reference sequence). The CDR3 is CAVGRVNYGYTF. In DNA, the CDR3 is TGTGCCGTGGGGAGGGTGAACTATGGCTACACCTTC.

The CDR3 sequence: CASILAGGGEQFF. The CDR3 DNA follows: TGTGCCAGCATACTAGCGGGAGGAGGTGAGCAGTTCTTC. The rearrangement joins TRBV6-6 to TRBJ2-1; 12 positions match TRBD2. With V trimmed by 7 bases and J by 9 bases, 4 bases remained unmatched. The germline V gene has CDR1 MNHNY and CDR2 SVGAGI (reference sequence). This CDR3 comprises 13 residues.

The genes are TRBV12-3 or TRBV12-4 and TRBJ2-5; D not certain. Trimming took off 3 bases at V and 5 bases at J, with 4 bases between the two ends. There are 11 residues in the CDR3. The CDR3 here is CASSFSETQYF. DNA of the CDR3: TGTGCCAGCAGTTTTTCGGAGACCCAGTACTTC.

The J gene is TRBJ1-6, the V gene TRBV6-5, with TRBD1 as a possible D gene (5 bases). The ends were cut back, 0 bases at V and 8 bases at J, with 11 bases in the middle. Germline lookup yields CDR1 MNHEY and CDR2 SVGAGI. This CDR3 spans 15 amino acids. CDR3 residues: CASSYSWSGDSPLHF. CDR3 in DNA: TGTGCCAGCAGTTACTCGTGGTCGGGGGATTCACCCCTCCACTTT.

Written as DNA, the CDR3 is TGTGCCAGCTCACCAGACAGGACGGCCTCACCCCTCCACTTT. The encoded protein is CASSPDRTASPLHF. The rearrangement links TRBV18 to TRBJ1-6; weak D call: TRBD1 (6 bases). This CDR3 is 14 amino acids long. Germline values: CDR1 KGHSH, CDR2 LQKENI. V lost 2 bases and J lost 10, with 12 bases in between.

The genes are TRBV7-2 and TRBJ1-1; D gene uncertain. Germline V gene data show CDR1 as SGHTA and CDR2 as FQGNSA. The CDR3 is 16 amino acids. V gave up 0 bases and J gave up 2 bases, with 13 bases separating them. The CDR3 sequence: CASSLAGVGLNTEAFF. In DNA form, the CDR3 reads TGTGCCAGCAGCTTAGCGGGAGTGGGCCTTAACACTGAAGCTTTCTTT.

CDR3 in amino acids: CASSQLTGINEKLFF. Here the CDR3 DNA reads TGCGCCAGCAGCCAACTGACAGGGATTAATGAAAAACTGTTTTTT. The J gene is TRBJ1-4, the V gene TRBV4-1; 7 bases are shared with TRBD1. The germline V gene has CDR1 MGHRA and CDR2 YSYEKL. The length of the CDR3 is 15 residues. V trimming: 2 bases; J trimming: 4 bases; junction bases outside the gene matches: 4.

This chain joins TRBV11-2 and TRBJ1-1; a weak D match, TRBD1 (5 bases). The CDR3 runs 13 residues. CDR1 is SGHAT, CDR2 FQNNGV, per germline. The germline V and J ends were trimmed by 5 bases and 8 bases, with 15 bases remaining between them. CDR3 sequence: CASSLTVDREAFF. The CDR3 DNA sequence: TGTGCCAGCAGCCTCACCGTCGACAGAGAAGCTTTCTTT.

This chain joins TRBV13 and TRBJ1-3; D might be TRBD1 (6 bases). CDR1 is PRHDT and CDR2 is FYEKMQ in the germline V gene (reference sequence). The CDR3 covers 16 residues. V was shortened by 6 bases and J by 0 bases, with 15 bases between the two germline ends. The CDR3 DNA sequence: TGTGCCAGCAGAATAAGACAGGTTCTCTCTGGAAACACCATATATTTT. This gives the protein CASRIRQVLSGNTIYF.

The chain employs TRBV5-1 and TRBJ2-2, with 12 bases identical to TRBD2. Germline-derived CDR1 and CDR2 are SGHRS and YFSETQ. The CDR3 runs 18 residues. V was clipped by 0 bases and J by 7 bases; unmatched bases: 10. This CDR3 is CASSLAPRTSGVVGELFF. The CDR3 bases are TGCGCCAGCAGCTTGGCCCCTCGGACTAGCGGGGTGGTCGGGGAGCTGTTTTTT.

J is TRBJ2-1 and V is TRBV6-5; D gene uncertain. The CDR3 length is 12 residues. Trimming took 4 bases from V and 15 from J, leaving 16 bases between them. Looked up from germline, CDR1 is MNHEY and CDR2 is SVGAGI. The CDR3 sequence: CASSFEAPPGFF. The DNA for the CDR3 is TGTGCCAGCAGTTTCGAGGCCCCTCCGGGGTTCTTC.

In nucleotides, the CDR3 is TGTGCCAGCAGTCCCCGGGACAGGAGGGACACCGGGGAGCTGTTTTTT. This gives the protein CASSPRDRRDTGELFF. V usage is TRBV6-6 and J usage is TRBJ2-2; 8 nucleotides line up with TRBD1. With V trimmed by 5 bases and J by 3 bases, 8 bases remained unmatched. The CDR3 sequence is 16 residues long. In germline, CDR1 is MNHNY, CDR2 SVGAGI (reference sequence).

V gene TRBV5-1 combines with J gene TRBJ2-1; the D gene is possibly TRBD2 (5 bases). The germline V gene has CDR1 SGHRS and CDR2 YFSETQ. This CDR3 has 18 residues. Between the trimmed V and J ends, which lost 2 bases and 1 base, there was a span of 19 bases. The CDR3 loop is CASSLVEGSIPSYNEQFF. In DNA form, the CDR3 reads TGCGCCAGCAGCTTAGTTGAGGGCTCCATACCTTCCTACAATGAGCAGTTCTTC.

The chain employs TRBV6-5 and TRBJ1-1, with D perhaps TRBD1 (5 bases). The V gene's germline CDR1 is MNHEY and CDR2 SVGAGI. CDR3 length: 14 residues. V lost 6 bases, J lost 2 bases, and 13 bases lay in between. CDR3 coding DNA: TGTGCCAGCAGGCGGGGGGAGGGAAACACTGAAGCTTTCTTT. It translates to CASRRGEGNTEAFF.